This T cell receptor beta chain was profiled in a study of CD8+ T cells in alopecia areata. About the study: Treated patients received oral tofacitinib, 5 to 10 mg twice daily. Treated patients' severity was scored by percentage of affected scalp area. Study-wide points: Many expanded lesional clones remained in scalp and blood on tofacitinib.

A remark on this clone: Its antigen is undetermined.

Treatment meaning: oral pan-JAK inhibitor, 5-10 mg twice daily. Germline V gene sequence: CDR1 GTSNPN, CDR2 SVGIG (reference sequence). The CDR3 covers 13 residues. J was trimmed by 2 bases and V by 8 bases; bases with no gene match: 6. Investigators isolated RNA and reverse transcribed it into cDNA to act as the sequencing template. The protocol was immunoSEQ multiplex PCR, while the TCRdb copy is restricted to in-frame clones and leaves out a portion. The sample yields about 160,000 clones, roughly 65% seen once. This clonotype was obtained from a human donor with alopecia areata. V is TRBV30 and J is TRBJ2-3; 8 nucleotides match TRBD2. The source material was CD4+ T cells sorted from blood, sampled at week 4, from a patient treated with tofacitinib. CDR3 sequence (DNA): TGTGCCAGAGCGGGGGAAATCACAGATACGCAGTATTTT. Its protein product is CARAGEITDTQYF.